This TCR beta chain was captured by sequencing in a study of blood T cells in healthy people across ages. Donors were healthy Caucasian individuals from Russia aged about 6 to 90. Each sample gave at least 7 million isolated PBMCs. Germline V gene sequence: CDR1 SEHNR, CDR2 FQNEAQ (reference sequence). Trimming removed 4 bases from V and 3 bases from J, with 13 bases in between. The CDR3 runs to 15 residues. This clonotype turned up a few times. The second PCR ran about 6 to 12 cycles with a sample-barcoded 5' primer and J-beta primers. Each CDR3 protein is one row after TCRdb ran MiXCR on the 5' RACE reads. The sample lists under 2 million distinct CDR3 sequences, about 32% occurring once.

The sequence derives from a woman aged 25 to 45 in good health. The chain links TRBV7-9 to TRBJ1-5, with a weak D call TRBD1 (5 bases). The sequenced sample consisted of blood. In nucleotides, the CDR3 is TGTGCCAGCAGCTCCCAAGACAGTTACAATCAGCCCCAGCATTTT. Its protein is CASSSQDSYNQPQHF. Supplemented by reference TRBV7-9 and TRBJ1-5, the full variable domain reads DTGVSQNPRHKITKRGQNVTFRCDPISEHNRLYWYRQTLGQGPEFLTYFQNEAQLEKSRLLSDRFSAERPKGSFSTLEIQRTEQGDSAMYLCASSSQDSYNQPQHFGDGTRLSIL.